The present T cell receptor (beta chain) was sequenced within a study of blood T cell repertoires in COVID-19. This CDR3 spans 14 amino acids. Trimming took 1 base from V and 3 from J, leaving 5 bases between them. Germline V gene sequence: CDR1 KGHDR, CDR2 SFDVKD. This table comes from immunoSEQ multiplex PCR, and its TCRdb copy is limited to in-frame clones, with some not included. The data hold some 41,000 clones, with approximately 90% observed a single time. The source is a woman under 40 in a cohort sampled during active COVID-19. V is TRBV24-1 and J is TRBJ2-2; the D gene is possibly TRBD1 (5 bases). Sequencing was carried out using peripheral blood. In DNA, the CDR3 is TGTGCCACCAGTGATTTCAGGGACACCGGGGAGCTGTTTTTT. Amino acids: CATSDFRDTGELFF.